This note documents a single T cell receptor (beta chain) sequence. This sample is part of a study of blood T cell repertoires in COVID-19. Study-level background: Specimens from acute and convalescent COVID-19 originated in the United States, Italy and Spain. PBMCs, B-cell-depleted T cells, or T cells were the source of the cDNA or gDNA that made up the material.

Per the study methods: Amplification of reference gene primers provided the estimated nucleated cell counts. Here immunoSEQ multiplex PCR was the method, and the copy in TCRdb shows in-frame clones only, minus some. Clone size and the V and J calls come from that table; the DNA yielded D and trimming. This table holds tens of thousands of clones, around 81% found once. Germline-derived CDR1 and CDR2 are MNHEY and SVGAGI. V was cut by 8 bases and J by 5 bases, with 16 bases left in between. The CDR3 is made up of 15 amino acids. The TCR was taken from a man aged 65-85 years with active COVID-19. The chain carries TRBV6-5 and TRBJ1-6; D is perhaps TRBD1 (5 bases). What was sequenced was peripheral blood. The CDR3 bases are TGTGCCAGCGGGGCCGGACACTCGAATAATTCACCCCTCCACTTT. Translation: CASGAGHSNNSPLHF.